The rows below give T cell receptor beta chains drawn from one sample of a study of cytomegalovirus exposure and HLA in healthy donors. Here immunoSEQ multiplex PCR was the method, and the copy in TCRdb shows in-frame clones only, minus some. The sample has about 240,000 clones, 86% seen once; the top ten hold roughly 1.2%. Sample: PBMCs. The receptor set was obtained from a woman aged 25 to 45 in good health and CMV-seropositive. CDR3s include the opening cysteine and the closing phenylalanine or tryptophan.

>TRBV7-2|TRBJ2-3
CASRRGPTDTQYF
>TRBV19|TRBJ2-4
CASSSPGGSIQYF
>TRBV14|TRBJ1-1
CASSEGMGTEAFF
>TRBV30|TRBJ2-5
CAWSTGQGLETQYF
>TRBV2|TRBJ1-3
CASSEDRPFLLGGNTIYF
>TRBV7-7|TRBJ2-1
CASSFGSANYNEQFF
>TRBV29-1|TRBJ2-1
CSVGRPSDEIPYNEQFF
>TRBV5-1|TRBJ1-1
CASRKTGGVTEAFF
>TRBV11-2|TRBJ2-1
CASSLPTGLAGPYNEQFF
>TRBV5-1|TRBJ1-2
CASSRRGENQGYGYTF
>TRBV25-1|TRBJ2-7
CASSPGQGGYEQYF
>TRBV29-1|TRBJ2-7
CSVLTRSSYEQYF
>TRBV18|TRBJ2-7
CASSPQRTSGSRQRGEQYF
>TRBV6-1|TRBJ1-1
CASSVLTGRNTEAFF
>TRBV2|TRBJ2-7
CASNGRTGDLYEQYF